This T cell receptor (beta chain) emerged from a study of blood T cell repertoires in COVID-19. About the study: Both acute and convalescent COVID-19 samples were obtained from the United States, Italy and Spain.

This clone was observed a single time. Authors' data handling: Amplification of reference gene primers was used by the study to estimate nucleated cell counts. The assay was immunoSEQ multiplex PCR, and TCRdb's table has in-frame clones only and misses some. V and J calls and clone size are those listed in that table; D and trimming were worked out from the DNA. The table includes roughly 200,000 clones, about 88% detected once. V dropped 4 bases and J dropped 9; count of bases not matched to a gene: 4. There are 13 residues in the CDR3. Germline V CDR1 and CDR2: LNHDA, SQIVND (reference sequence). Recruitment covered about 25 US areas and drew participants whose ages spanned about 18 to 90 years. Cohort allocation depended upon clinical history that participants reported.

The source is a middle-aged woman with acute COVID-19. The chain combines TRBV19 with TRBJ2-1, with 9 bases identical to TRBD1. Sequences were obtained from PBMCs or T cells enriched from blood (not recorded which). The CDR3 bases are TGTGCCAGTAGTACCACAGGGGGCGGTGAGCAGTTCTTC. As protein: CASSTTGGGEQFF.